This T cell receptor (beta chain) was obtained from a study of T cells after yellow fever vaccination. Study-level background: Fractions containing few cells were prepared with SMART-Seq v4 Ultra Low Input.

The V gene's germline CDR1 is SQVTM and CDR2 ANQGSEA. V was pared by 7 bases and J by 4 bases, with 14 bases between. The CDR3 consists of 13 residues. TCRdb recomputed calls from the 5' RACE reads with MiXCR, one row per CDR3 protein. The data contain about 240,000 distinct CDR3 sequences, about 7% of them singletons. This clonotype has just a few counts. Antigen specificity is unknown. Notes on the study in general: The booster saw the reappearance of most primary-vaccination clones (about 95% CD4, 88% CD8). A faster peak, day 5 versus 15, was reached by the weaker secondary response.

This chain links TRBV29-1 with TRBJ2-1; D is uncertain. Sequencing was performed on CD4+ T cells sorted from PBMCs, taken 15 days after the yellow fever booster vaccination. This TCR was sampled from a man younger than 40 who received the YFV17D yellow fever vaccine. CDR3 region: CSAGWTAYNEQFF. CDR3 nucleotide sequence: TGCAGCGCCGGGTGGACCGCGTACAATGAGCAGTTCTTC.